One sample yielded the 27 T cell receptor beta chains listed below, sequenced in a study of cytomegalovirus exposure and HLA in healthy donors (dated 2017 in TCRdb). Libraries came from the immunoSEQ multiplex PCR assay. The multiplex PCR relied on a mix of 60 forward primers for TCR Vbeta segments and 13 reverse primers for TCR Jbeta segments. TCRdb obtained this table from immuneACCESS and retained in-frame rearrangements with V and J assigned. These tables miss some clones; where compared with another copy, unresolved V genes account for less than half of the shortfall, and the remainder is unexplained. The sample profile shows about 63,000 clones; approximately 79% of them were found once. The ten largest clonotypes hold just under 3% of the sample. The source material was PBMCs. These receptors all stem from a woman aged 25 to 39 in good health and CMV-seronegative.

The V and J genes are TRBV7-2 and TRBJ2-6, with D tentatively TRBD1 (5 bases). Trimming took 1 base from V and 0 from J, leaving 7 bases between them. CDR3 length: 16 residues. Germline CDR1 reads SGHTA; CDR2 reads FQGNSA. The CDR3 is CASSLEGNSGANVLTF. CDR3 in DNA: TGTGCCAGCAGCTTAGAGGGGAACTCTGGGGCCAACGTCCTGACTTTC.

The V gene is TRBV7-2, the J gene TRBJ2-7; 9 positions match TRBD2. This CDR3 is 15 amino acids long. Germline V CDR1 and CDR2: SGHTA, FQGNSA. V gave up 3 bases and J gave up 1 base; unmatched junction bases: 4. The CDR3: CASSFLAGPSYEQYV. CDR3 nucleotides: TGTGCCAGCAGCTTCCTAGCGGGACCTTCCTACGAGCAGTACGTC.

The chain has TRBV18 and TRBJ2-1; 8 bases are a match to TRBD2. V was clipped by 6 bases and J by 3 bases; unmatched bases: 7. CDR3 length: 15 amino acids. Germline loops: CDR1 KGHSH, CDR2 LQKENI. The CDR3 bases are TGTGCCAGCTCTGGAGGAGCGGGAGACTACAATGAGCAGTTCTTC. It codes for CASSGGAGDYNEQFF.

V gene TRBV5-4 combines with J gene TRBJ2-5, with TRBD2 matching 11 bases. The germline V gene has CDR1 SGHNT and CDR2 YYREEE (reference sequence). V lost 2 bases to trimming and J lost 2 bases; unmatched junction nucleotides: 11. This CDR3 is built from 18 residues. CDR3 region: CASSFRGTSGGRQETQYF. The CDR3 coding sequence is TGTGCCAGCAGCTTCCGGGGGACTAGCGGCGGGAGGCAAGAGACCCAGTACTTC.

This rearrangement joins TRBV10-3 to TRBJ1-4; D perhaps matches TRBD1 (6 bases). Trimming stripped 3 bases from V and 8 bases from J, with 16 bases between. The CDR3 loop spans 15 amino acids. Germline-derived CDR1 and CDR2 are ENHRY and SYGVKD. CDR3 coding DNA: TGTGCCATCAGTGACCTAGACAGGAGAGGGGAAAAACTGTTTTTT. Translated: CAISDLDRRGEKLFF.

V and J are TRBV19 and TRBJ1-5, with unresolved D. V gave up 1 base and J gave up 5 bases, with 6 bases separating them. CDR3 length: 13 amino acids. Germline assignment: CDR1 LNHDA and CDR2 SQIVND (reference sequence). DNA of the CDR3: TGTGCCAGTAGTATAGGCTTAGATCAGCCCCAGCATTTT. Translation: CASSIGLDQPQHF. Looking up the rest from reference TRBV19 and TRBJ1-5 gives the full variable domain: DGGITQSPKYLFRKEGQNVTLSCEQNLNHDAMYWYRQDPGQGLRLIYYSQIVNDFQKGDIAEGYSVSREKKESFPLTVTSAQKNPTAFYLCASSIGLDQPQHFGDGTRLSIL.

The chain combines TRBV4-3 with TRBJ2-1, with D maybe TRBD2 (5 bases). Trimming took off 2 bases at V and 8 bases at J, with 10 bases between the two ends. The CDR3 runs 13 residues. Germline V gene sequence: CDR1 LGHNA, CDR2 YSLEER. Here the CDR3 reads CASSQLRGDEQFF. CDR3 coding DNA: TGCGCCAGCAGCCAACTTCGGGGAGATGAGCAGTTCTTC.

The rearrangement joins TRBV9 to TRBJ2-2; weak D call: TRBD2 (5 bases). The ends were cut back, 3 bases at V and 5 bases at J, with 8 bases in the middle. Germline CDR1 reads SGDLS; CDR2 reads YYNGEE. The CDR3 has 13 residues. CDR3 DNA sequence: TGTGCCAGCAGCGAGAGGGTAACCGGGGAGCTGTTTTTT. Translating it yields CASSERVTGELFF.

V and J are TRBV11-1 and TRBJ2-5; maybe TRBD1 (6 bases). This CDR3 has 15 residues. V lost 1 base and J lost 5, with 14 bases in between. Germline V CDR1 and CDR2: SGHAT, FQDESV (reference sequence). CDR3 DNA: TGTGCCAGCAGCTTAGTCACAGGGTCGTGGGAGACCCAGTACTTC. This sequence encodes CASSLVTGSWETQYF.

This clone occurred once. The chain links TRBV28 to TRBJ2-2; D not certain. CDR1 and CDR2 from the germline V gene are MDHEN and SYDVKM. The CDR3 is made up of 15 amino acids. The germline V and J ends were trimmed by 7 bases and 1 base, with 13 bases remaining between them. The CDR3 is CASMRPSGNTGELFF. The CDR3 DNA reads TGTGCCAGCATGAGACCCTCGGGGAACACCGGGGAGCTGTTTTTT.

The chain joins TRBV29-1 to TRBJ2-2; D is unclear. The CDR3 has 14 residues. Germline V gene sequence: CDR1 SQVTM, CDR2 ANQGSEA. V was clipped by 4 bases and J by 0 bases, with 9 bases between them. Here the CDR3 DNA reads TGCAGCGTTGTCGGTCCGACGAACACCGGGGAGCTGTTTTTT. Its protein product is CSVVGPTNTGELFF.

The chain uses TRBV28 and TRBJ1-2; the D gene is possibly TRBD1 (6 bases). The length of the CDR3 is 16 residues. Trimming pared 5 bases from V and 4 bases from J, leaving 20 bases between. Per the germline V gene, CDR1 is MDHEN and CDR2 is SYDVKM. The CDR3 spells CASSPRQALYGYGYTF. The CDR3 DNA follows: TGTGCCAGCAGTCCAAGACAGGCCCTCTATGGCTATGGCTACACCTTC.

The sample holds a few counts of this clone. The genes are TRBV7-9 and TRBJ1-2, with D possibly TRBD1 on 5 matching bases. V lost 6 bases and J 8 bases, leaving 16 bases between the germline ends. Germline V gives CDR1 SEHNR, CDR2 FQNEAQ (reference sequence). The CDR3 is 13 amino acids. In nucleotides, the CDR3 is TGTGCCAGCAGTCTAGGGGAAGAGCGAGGCTACACCTTC. Protein product: CASSLGEERGYTF. Full variable domain (remainder filled in from reference TRBV7-9 and TRBJ1-2): DTGVSQNPRHKITKRGQNVTFRCDPISEHNRLYWYRQTLGQGPEFLTYFQNEAQLEKSRLLSDRFSAERPKGSFSTLEIQRTEQGDSAMYLCASSLGEERGYTFGSGTRLTVV.

The J gene is TRBJ2-3, the V gene TRBV29-1; perhaps TRBD2 as D (6 bases). Germline CDR1 reads SQVTM; CDR2 reads ANQGSEA. CDR3 length: 14 amino acids. V lost 5 bases to trimming and J lost 5 bases, with 17 bases between them. CDR3 region: CSVSVSGRGDTQYF. Written as DNA, the CDR3 is TGCAGCGTTTCTGTTAGCGGTAGAGGAGATACGCAGTATTTT.

The rearrangement uses TRBV11-3 and TRBJ2-3; 7 nucleotides align to TRBD2. V gave up 5 bases and J gave up 4 bases; unmatched junction bases: 12. The V gene's germline CDR1 is SGHNT and CDR2 YENEEA. This CDR3 has 16 amino acids. CDR3 amino acids: CASSQGGGSLSDTQYF. In DNA form, the CDR3 reads TGTGCCAGCAGCCAAGGAGGCGGGAGCTTATCAGATACGCAGTATTTT.

The sample holds one count of this clone. The V and J genes are TRBV29-1 and TRBJ1-1; 7 bases are shared with TRBD1. The V and J ends lost 7 bases and 4 bases, in that order; junction bases with no gene match: 6. The germline V gene has CDR1 SQVTM and CDR2 ANQGSEA. The CDR3 is 12 residues long. The CDR3 DNA is TGCAGCGGGGTGACAGGGACCACTGAAGCTTTCTTT. It translates to CSGVTGTTEAFF. Using reference TRBV29-1 and TRBJ1-1 for the parts outside the CDR3, the full variable domain is SAVISQKPSRDICQRGTSLTIQCQVDSQVTMMFWYRQQPGQSLTLIATANQGSEATYESGFVIDKFPISRPNLTFSTLTVSNMSPEDSSIYLCSGVTGTTEAFFGQGTRLTVV.

The chain uses TRBV19 and TRBJ1-1, with TRBD1 as a possible D gene (5 bases). Trimming cost V 2 bases and J 3 bases, with 13 bases left between them. CDR1 is LNHDA and CDR2 is SQIVND in the germline V gene (reference sequence). The CDR3 is made up of 15 amino acids. The CDR3 coding sequence is TGTGCCAGTAGTATACTAGGGGAAGGGGACACTGAAGCTTTCTTT. Amino acids: CASSILGEGDTEAFF.

The rearrangement joins TRBV11-3 to TRBJ1-1; 7 bases agree with TRBD1. CDR1 SGHNT and CDR2 YENEEA come from the germline V gene. V lost 3 bases and J lost 10; bases outside the gene matches: 5. The CDR3 consists of 12 residues. The CDR3 here is CASSFGQAGAFF. The CDR3 bases are TGTGCCAGCAGCTTCGGACAGGCTGGAGCTTTCTTT.

This clone was seen just once. V is TRBV9 and J is TRBJ1-1, with 10 bases matching TRBD1. The CDR3 length is 17 residues. The trim removed 0 bases at V and 3 bases at J, leaving 8 bases unmatched. Germline loops: CDR1 SGDLS, CDR2 YYNGEE. The CDR3 DNA is TGTGCCAGCAGCGTAGGCCGGGACAGGGGCGGGGACACTGAAGCTTTCTTT. It encodes CASSVGRDRGGDTEAFF.

V and J are TRBV19 and TRBJ2-2; 9 bases fit TRBD2. The germline CDR1 and CDR2 sequences are LNHDA and SQIVND (reference sequence). The length of the CDR3 is 15 residues. The junction had 4 bases not matched to a gene; V was cut back by 5 bases and J by 3 bases. The CDR3 reads CASSYLAGYTGELFF. As DNA, the CDR3 is TGTGCCAGTAGTTATCTAGCGGGATACACCGGGGAGCTGTTTTTT.

The rearrangement joins TRBV6-5 to TRBJ1-1; tentatively, D is TRBD1 (6 bases). The germline V gene has CDR1 MNHEY and CDR2 SVGAGI. This CDR3 is built from 14 residues. V lost 6 bases to trimming and J lost 1 base, with 12 bases between them. The CDR3 spells CASRLGQRNTEAFF. Here the CDR3 DNA reads TGTGCCAGCAGACTCGGACAGAGGAACACTGAAGCTTTCTTT.

V usage is TRBV9 and J usage is TRBJ2-2; 12 nucleotides align to TRBD2. Germline lookup yields CDR1 SGDLS and CDR2 YYNGEE. The CDR3 length is 17 residues. V lost 2 bases to trimming and J lost 1 base; unmatched junction nucleotides: 3. The CDR3 DNA reads as TGTGCCAGCAGCGTCCTAGCGGGGGGGCTGAACACCGGGGAGCTGTTTTTT. Its protein product is CASSVLAGGLNTGELFF.

The V and J genes are TRBV5-1 and TRBJ1-1; tentatively, D is TRBD1 (6 bases). The CDR3 runs 14 residues. Germline V lookup: CDR1 SGHRS, CDR2 YFSETQ. The V and J ends lost 3 bases and 4 bases respectively, with 13 bases between them. DNA for the CDR3: TGCGCCAGCAGCTCGCACAGGGTTGCCACTGAAGCTTTCTTT. This encodes CASSSHRVATEAFF.

This sequence joins TRBV6-1 and TRBJ1-4; the match to TRBD1 covers 7 bases. V trimming: 6 bases; J trimming: 0 bases; junction bases outside the gene matches: 1. Per germline, CDR1 MNHNS and CDR2 SASEGT. The CDR3 is 14 residues long. For the CDR3, the DNA is TGTGCCAGCAGCGGGACAGCAACTAATGAAAAACTGTTTTTT. Translated, it gives CASSGTATNEKLFF.

The sample holds one count of this clone. This chain joins TRBV4-1 and TRBJ1-1; 8 bases match TRBD1. With 7 bases clipped from V and 6 bases from J, the junction kept 10 bases outside the gene matches. The germline CDR1 and CDR2 sequences are MGHRA and YSYEKL. There are 14 residues in the CDR3. DNA for the CDR3: TGCGCCAGCACCGAAGACAGGGGAAGTCCTGAAGCTTTCTTT. This encodes CASTEDRGSPEAFF.

The chain couples TRBV19 to TRBJ2-1; TRBD2 matches at 14 bases. The CDR3 length is 15 residues. V gave up 4 bases and J gave up 8 bases; unmatched junction bases: 4. Looked up from germline, CDR1 is LNHDA and CDR2 is SQIVND (reference sequence). CDR3 coding DNA: TGTGCCAGTAGTAGGACTAGCGGGAGGCGGGATGAGCAGTTCTTC. Encoded protein: CASSRTSGRRDEQFF.

This clone was found a few times. The chain employs TRBV6-4 and TRBJ1-4; the match to TRBD1 covers 8 bases. This CDR3 has 14 residues. CDR1 and CDR2 (germline): MRHNA, SNTAGT. With 6 bases clipped from V and 7 bases from J, the junction kept 7 bases outside the gene matches. The chain's CDR3 is CASSPTGEGEKLFF. The DNA for the CDR3 is TGTGCCAGCAGCCCGACAGGGGAAGGTGAAAAACTGTTTTTT.